These T cell receptor beta chains were read from a single sample in a study of blood T cell repertoires in COVID-19. Clones were sequenced by immunoSEQ multiplex PCR, and TCRdb holds only the in-frame ones, with some missing. The data contain around 150,000 clones, over 85% of them singletons. Sequenced material: peripheral blood. These receptors originate from a woman in her 50s with acute or convalescent COVID-19. Both conserved end residues are part of each CDR3. A D gene is named only where the DNA matches it firmly. Not every row has a clone size; where given, it reads once, few, many or a size class.

V gene	D gene	J gene	clone size	CDR3 protein	CDR3 DNA
TRBV28	TRBD1	TRBJ1-2	NA	CASSRDRDGYTF	TGTGCCAGCAGCAGGGACAGGGATGGCTACACCTTC
TRBV28	TRBD2	TRBJ2-1	NA	CASSLAGGPDNEQFF	TGTGCCAGCAGTCTAGCGGGAGGGCCGGACAATGAGCAGTTCTTC
TRBV7-9	NA	TRBJ1-1	few	CASSLRDITYTEAFF	TGTGCCAGCAGCTTAAGGGACATCACGTACACTGAAGCTTTCTTT
TRBV6-5	TRBD2	TRBJ2-1	NA	CASSYSLAGGEQFF	TGTGCCAGCAGTTACTCTCTAGCGGGAGGTGAGCAGTTCTTC
TRBV3-1/TRBV3-2	TRBD2	TRBJ2-5	NA	CASSLMTSGEETQYF	TGTGCCAGCAGCCTGATGACTAGCGGGGAGGAGACCCAGTACTTC
TRBV2	NA	TRBJ2-2	once	CASKFQSTGELFF	TGTGCCAGCAAGTTCCAGTCCACCGGGGAGCTGTTTTTT
TRBV12-5	TRBD1	TRBJ1-2	NA	CASGQGQNYGYTF	TGTGCTAGTGGTCAGGGACAGAACTATGGCTACACCTTC
TRBV15	NA	TRBJ2-1	NA	CATSRVLSPYNEQFF	TGTGCCACCAGCAGAGTACTTAGTCCGTACAATGAGCAGTTCTTC
TRBV6-4	TRBD1	TRBJ1-1	NA	CAARPRGKTGENTEAFF	TGTGCCGCCAGACCTCGCGGGAAAACAGGGGAGAACACTGAAGCTTTCTTT
TRBV19	NA	TRBJ2-1	NA	CASSIREYLYNEQFF	TGTGCCAGTAGTATCAGGGAATATCTCTACAATGAGCAGTTCTTC
TRBV7-3	TRBD2	TRBJ2-1	NA	CASSPTSGGAYEQFF	TGTGCCAGCAGCCCGACTAGCGGGGGGGCTTATGAGCAGTTCTTC
TRBV19	NA	TRBJ2-7	NA	CASSTNRQVDYEQYF	TGTGCCAGTAGCACCAACAGGCAGGTGGACTACGAGCAGTACTTC
TRBV9	NA	TRBJ1-6	NA	CASQGNSPLHF	TGTGCCAGCCAGGGGAATTCACCCCTCCACTTT
TRBV2	NA	TRBJ2-5	NA	CASSEVGLRETQYF	TGTGCCAGCAGTGAAGTGGGACTCCGAGAGACCCAGTACTTC
TRBV10-3	NA	TRBJ1-1	NA	CAISEGPREAFF	TGTGCCATCAGTGAAGGCCCCAGGGAAGCTTTCTTT
TRBV2	NA	TRBJ2-3	NA	CASTPKGGYTDTQYF	TGTGCCAGCACTCCAAAAGGGGGATACACAGATACGCAGTATTTT
TRBV5-5	NA	TRBJ2-2	NA	CASSWSQVSTGELFF	TGTGCCAGCAGCTGGTCACAAGTAAGCACCGGGGAGCTGTTTTTT
TRBV27	NA	TRBJ1-6	NA	CASSLFQRDTYNSPLHF	TGTGCCAGCAGTTTATTCCAACGGGACACCTATAATTCACCCCTCCACTTT
TRBV19	NA	TRBJ1-4	NA	CASSFPEESEEKLFF	TGTGCCAGTAGTTTCCCCGAGGAGAGTGAGGAAAAACTGTTTTTT
TRBV19	TRBD1	TRBJ1-2	NA	CASSISLRDRSNYGYTF	TGTGCCAGTAGTATTAGCCTGCGGGACAGGTCTAACTATGGCTACACCTTC
TRBV11-3	NA	TRBJ2-1	NA	CASSSAGWGEQFF	TGTGCCAGCAGCTCCGCGGGGTGGGGGGAGCAGTTCTTC
TRBV5-1	NA	TRBJ2-7	NA	CASSLGLGRGAYEQYF	TGCGCCAGCAGCTTGGGTTTAGGCAGGGGAGCCTACGAGCAGTACTTC
TRBV24-1	NA	TRBJ2-5	NA	CATSDASLGAGETQYF	TGTGCCACCAGTGATGCCTCGCTTGGGGCAGGGGAGACCCAGTACTTC
TRBV9	TRBD2	TRBJ2-1	NA	CASSVGGSWANEQFF	TGTGCCAGCAGCGTAGGCGGGAGTTGGGCCAATGAGCAGTTCTTC
TRBV9	NA	TRBJ2-3	NA	CASSVAGDSTDTQYF	TGTGCCAGCAGCGTAGCGGGGGACAGCACAGATACGCAGTATTTT
TRBV7-2	TRBD2	TRBJ2-2	NA	CASTPPGGLAGELFF	TGTGCCAGCACCCCGCCGGGAGGGTTGGCCGGGGAGCTGTTTTTT
TRBV5-4	TRBD1	TRBJ2-5	NA	CASSLVSGQGKETQYF	TGTGCCAGCAGCTTGGTGTCGGGACAGGGAAAAGAGACCCAGTACTTC
TRBV25-1	NA	TRBJ1-4	NA	CASSESRTWEKLFF	TGTGCCAGCAGTGAATCCAGGACTTGGGAAAAACTGTTTTTT
TRBV5-1	NA	TRBJ2-2	NA	CASSTTTGNTGELFF	TGCGCCAGCAGCACGACGACAGGGAACACCGGGGAGCTGTTTTTT
TRBV24-1	NA	TRBJ2-2	NA	CATGTGNTGELFF	TGTGCCACCGGGACTGGGAACACCGGGGAGCTGTTTTTT
TRBV11-2	NA	TRBJ2-5	NA	CASSLSADGETQYF	TGTGCCAGCAGCTTATCAGCGGACGGAGAGACCCAGTACTTC
TRBV6-5	NA	TRBJ1-1	NA	CASRGQLNTEAFF	TGTGCCAGCAGAGGACAGCTGAACACTGAAGCTTTCTTT
TRBV19	TRBD1	TRBJ1-2	NA	CATRGGHGYTF	TGTGCCACCAGAGGGGGCCACGGCTACACCTTC
TRBV4-1	TRBD2	TRBJ2-1	few	CASSQDERGRAFDEQFF	TGCGCCAGCAGCCAAGATGAGCGCGGGAGGGCATTCGATGAGCAGTTCTTC
TRBV30	NA	TRBJ1-2	NA	CAWHRGYGYTF	TGTGCCTGGCATCGGGGGTATGGCTACACCTTC
TRBV29-1	NA	TRBJ1-1	NA	CSVSRGGKTEAFF	TGCAGCGTGTCCAGGGGTGGAAAAACTGAAGCTTTCTTT
TRBV6-6	TRBD1	TRBJ1-5	once	CASSSRDRGRGEPQHF	TGTGCCAGCAGTTCCCGGGACAGGGGGCGCGGTGAGCCCCAGCATTTT
TRBV5-8	TRBD1	TRBJ1-5	NA	CASSSEQGLGNQPQHF	TGTGCCAGCAGCTCGGAACAGGGGTTGGGCAATCAGCCCCAGCATTTT
TRBV18	TRBD1	TRBJ2-1	NA	CASSPPDRDRVNEQFF	TGTGCCAGCTCACCACCCGACCGGGACAGGGTAAATGAGCAGTTCTTC
TRBV4-1	TRBD2	TRBJ2-7	NA	CASSQNLAGHTPYEQYF	TGCGCCAGCAGCCAGAATCTAGCGGGGCATACTCCCTACGAGCAGTACTTC
TRBV24-1	TRBD2	TRBJ2-3	NA	CATRGGISTDTQYF	TGTGCCACCCGGGGGGGGATTAGCACAGATACGCAGTATTTT
TRBV7-2	NA	TRBJ1-2	NA	CASSLGTGYGYTF	TGTGCCAGCAGCTTAGGTACAGGCTATGGCTACACCTTC
TRBV7-9	TRBD1	TRBJ1-2	NA	CASSLGSLGTGRSYTF	TGTGCCAGCAGCTTAGGATCGTTGGGGACAGGACGAAGTTACACCTTC
TRBV9	TRBD1	TRBJ1-6	NA	CASSASRQGNSPLHF	TGTGCCAGCAGCGCCTCCCGACAGGGGAATTCACCCCTCCACTTT
TRBV19	NA	TRBJ1-2	NA	CASSISSGNYGYTF	TGTGCCAGTAGTATATCCAGCGGCAACTATGGCTACACCTTC
TRBV28	NA	TRBJ2-1	once	CASRNNRGIHNEQFF	TGTGCCAGCAGAAATAATAGGGGAATCCACAATGAGCAGTTCTTC
TRBV3-1/TRBV3-2	NA	TRBJ1-2	NA	CASSHTDYGYTF	TGTGCCAGCAGCCATACAGACTATGGCTACACCTTC
TRBV2	NA	TRBJ1-2	NA	CASSEATADGYTF	TGTGCCAGCAGTGAAGCGACGGCGGATGGCTACACCTTC
TRBV7-2	NA	TRBJ1-2	once	CASSLALSGVGGYTF	TGTGCCAGCAGCTTAGCGCTATCCGGGGTAGGAGGCTACACCTTC
TRBV9	NA	TRBJ2-1	NA	CASSADTYNEQFF	TGTGCCAGCAGCGCCGACACATACAATGAGCAGTTCTTC
TRBV25-1	NA	TRBJ1-6	NA	CASSEWATPLHF	TGTGCCAGCAGTGAATGGGCTACACCCCTCCACTTT
TRBV29-1	TRBD1	TRBJ1-2	NA	CSVLAGTGLYGYTF	TGCAGCGTTCTCGCCGGGACAGGGCTCTATGGCTACACCTTC
TRBV5-1	TRBD1	TRBJ2-5	NA	CASSHGQVQETQYF	TGCGCCAGCAGCCACGGACAGGTCCAAGAGACCCAGTACTTC
TRBV4-1	TRBD1	TRBJ1-1	once	CASSHQTGGRWKTEAFF	TGCGCCAGCAGCCACCAAACAGGGGGCAGGTGGAAGACTGAAGCTTTCTTT
TRBV15	NA	TRBJ2-3	NA	CATSRDLVADGTDTQYF	TGTGCCACCAGCAGAGATCTGGTAGCGGATGGCACAGATACGCAGTATTTT
TRBV30	NA	TRBJ2-7	NA	CAWSVPKQGYEQYF	TGTGCCTGGAGTGTCCCTAAACAGGGCTACGAGCAGTACTTC
TRBV18	NA	TRBJ1-1	once	CASSVTEQGLNTEAFF	TGTGCCAGCTCAGTAACTGAACAGGGACTGAACACTGAAGCTTTCTTT
TRBV29-1	TRBD2	TRBJ2-7	NA	CSVDYSGGGEQYF	TGCAGCGTTGATTATAGCGGGGGGGGCGAGCAGTACTTC
TRBV5-1	NA	TRBJ2-5	NA	CASSLGSTSSETQYF	TGCGCCAGCAGCTTGGGAAGTACTAGTTCAGAGACCCAGTACTTC
TRBV2	NA	TRBJ2-7	NA	CASSEESGGNF	TGTGCCAGCAGTGAAGAGTCTGGCGGGAACTTC